This TCR beta chain stems from a study of early T cells in non-severe SARS-CoV-2 infection. Study in general: Bulk RNA taken from unsorted whole blood was sequenced, leaving chains unpaired.

The sample holds many counts of this clonotype. What it recognizes is unknown. Unique molecular identifiers (one per individual cDNA molecule) were attached. MiXCR, run by TCRdb on the 5' RACE reads, gives a single entry per CDR3 protein. This sample has tens of thousands of distinct CDR3 sequences; about a tenth occur once, and the top ten carry roughly 15%. V was clipped by 4 bases and J by 2 bases, with 21 bases between them. The CDR3 runs 17 residues. Germline CDR1 and CDR2: MDHEN and SYDVKM. The study, taken as a whole, reports: Private and CD4 specificities were missed by VDJdb matching, which favored anti-spike CD8 responses.

The TCR sequence derives from an adult who was a healthcare worker with PCR-confirmed SARS-CoV-2 infection or an uninfected control (not recorded which). This sequence joins TRBV28 and TRBJ2-7, with no clear D. The input for sequencing was whole blood, taken at baseline. DNA of the CDR3: TGTGCCAGCAGTTCCGGTACTGACACCATCCTACCCTACGAGCAGTACTTC. Translated, it gives CASSSGTDTILPYEQYF.